The 18 T cell receptor beta chains reported below all come from one sample, sequenced in a study of T-cell memory formation after mild COVID-19. TCRdb re-called the 5' RACE reads through MiXCR, storing one row per CDR3 protein. The sample consists of over 300,000 distinct CDR3 sequences, roughly 20% of them appearing once. Sample: PBMCs or a T cell subset sorted from them (not recorded which). These TCRs come from a man younger than 35 who had mild COVID-19 (a few samples of this study predate the infection). Cell type and time point are not known.

The gene calls are TRBV11-2 and TRBJ1-1; D unclear. The V end was cut by 0 bases, the J end by 0 bases, with 14 bases between. Looked up from germline, CDR1 is SGHAT and CDR2 is FQNNGV. The length of the CDR3 is 17 residues. The CDR3 DNA is TGTGCCAGCAGCTTAGATCCGAGACAACACATGAACACTGAAGCTTTCTTT. It translates to CASSLDPRQHMNTEAFF. The entire variable domain, with the rest obtained from reference TRBV11-2 and TRBJ1-1, is as follows: EAGVAQSPRYKIIEKRQSVAFWCNPISGHATLYWYQQILGQGPKLLIQFQNNGVVDDSQLPKDRFSAERLKGVDSTLKIQPAKLEDSAVYLCASSLDPRQHMNTEAFFGQGTRLTVV.

This clonotype was counted at least ten times. The chain couples TRBV12-3 or TRBV12-4 to TRBJ1-1; no reliable D call. The CDR3 totals 11 residues. V was trimmed by 5 bases and J by 1 base, leaving 2 bases between them. The CDR3: CASSKNTEAFF. The CDR3 DNA is TGTGCCAGCAGTAAGAACACTGAAGCTTTCTTT.

This clonotype appeared a few times. The chain carries TRBV3-1 and TRBJ2-1; D unresolved. Trimming removed 0 bases from V and 10 bases from J, with 13 bases in between. This CDR3 region has 14 residues. Germline V gene lookup returns CDR1 LGHDT and CDR2 YNNKEL (reference sequence). CDR3 in DNA: TGTGCCAGCAGCCAAGAAACGGCGGTTCCAGAGCAGTTCTTC. Protein: CASSQETAVPEQFF.

The sample holds many counts of this clonotype. This chain links TRBV5-1 with TRBJ2-5; D might be TRBD2 (6 bases). The CDR3 covers 16 residues. V gave up 0 bases and J gave up 2 bases, with 14 bases separating them. The germline V gene has CDR1 SGHRS and CDR2 YFSETQ. CDR3 loop: CASSLAGIGGQETQYF. DNA of the CDR3: TGCGCCAGCAGCTTGGCCGGAATAGGAGGGCAAGAGACCCAGTACTTC.

This clonotype came up a few times. The chain joins TRBV12-3 or TRBV12-4 to TRBJ1-4; D remains ambiguous. This CDR3 has 17 amino acids. V lost 5 bases and J lost 6, with 22 bases in between. CDR3: CASSPTPGWGVDEKLFF. CDR3 bases: TGTGCCAGCAGTCCTACCCCGGGGTGGGGTGTGGATGAAAAACTGTTTTTT.

This chain connects TRBV4-1 to TRBJ2-5; TRBD2 is a possible D gene (6 bases). Germline CDR1 reads MGHRA; CDR2 reads YSYEKL. Trimming stripped 4 bases from V and 5 bases from J, with 8 bases between. CDR3 length: 12 residues. The CDR3 DNA follows: TGCGCCAGCAGCCGGGGGGATGAGACCCAGTACTTC. Encoded protein: CASSRGDETQYF.

The CDR3 nucleotides are TGTGCCAGCAGCCCAGGCGCAGGGTGGACAGATACGCAGTATTTT. Residues: CASSPGAGWTDTQYF. The chain carries TRBV9 and TRBJ2-3, with D tentatively TRBD1 (5 bases). This CDR3 is built from 15 residues. The germline gives CDR1 SGDLS, CDR2 YYNGEE. Trimming took off 4 bases at V and 3 bases at J, with 15 bases between the two ends.

This chain joins TRBV7-8 and TRBJ2-1; 10 bases agree with TRBD1. Germline CDR1 is SGHVS and CDR2 is FQNEAQ. CDR3 length: 16 amino acids. The V and J ends lost 0 bases and 6 bases, in that order; junction bases with no gene match: 5. This chain's CDR3 is CASSLAYGQGVNEQFF. The CDR3 DNA reads TGTGCCAGCAGCTTAGCATATGGACAGGGGGTCAATGAGCAGTTCTTC.

The rearrangement links TRBV7-7 to TRBJ2-7, with TRBD2 as a possible D gene (5 bases). Germline V gene sequence: CDR1 SSHAT, CDR2 FNYEAQ (reference sequence). The CDR3 runs to 13 residues. The CDR3 protein is CASSLEAGLKQYV. The CDR3, as DNA: TGTGCTAGCAGCTTAGAGGCGGGTTTGAAACAGTACGTC.

The V gene is TRBV20-1, the J gene TRBJ2-3; D call uncertain. V was trimmed by 6 bases and J by 1 base, leaving 14 bases between them. Germline CDR1 and CDR2: DFQATT and SNEGSKA (reference sequence). CDR3 size: 14 residues. The CDR3 spells CSAGLVARTDTQYF. CDR3 bases: TGCAGTGCAGGGCTGGTCGCCCGCACAGATACGCAGTATTTT.

Points on this clonotype: A read error may produce the germline difference seen at one junction end. The V call is TRBV2, the J call TRBJ2-5; D is possibly TRBD1 or TRBD2 (5 bases each). CDR3 length: 10 amino acids. The germline CDR1 and CDR2 sequences are SNHLY and FYNNEI. CDR3 sequence: CASGGFFIFF. DNA of the CDR3: TGTGCCAGCGGGGGATTTTTCATATTCTTC.

There are a few counts of this clonotype. J is TRBJ1-3 and V is TRBV4-1; D unresolved. The CDR3 covers 14 residues. Germline assignment: CDR1 MGHRA and CDR2 YSYEKL. Deletions cut 2 bases from V and 8 bases from J, with 13 bases between. The CDR3 DNA reads as TGCGCCAGCAGCCAAAGCCCGGCCGGGCACACCATATATTTT. This gives the protein CASSQSPAGHTIYF.

The V call is TRBV19, the J call TRBJ2-2, with D perhaps TRBD1 or TRBD2 (5 bases each). Deletions cut 6 bases from V and 1 base from J, with 12 bases between. This CDR3 is 15 amino acids long. Germline loops: CDR1 LNHDA, CDR2 SQIVND (reference sequence). The CDR3 DNA is TGTGCCAGTAGCACCGGGACGGGGAACACCGGGGAGCTGTTTTTT. Translation: CASSTGTGNTGELFF. The whole variable domain, remainder taken from reference TRBV19 and TRBJ2-2, is DGGITQSPKYLFRKEGQNVTLSCEQNLNHDAMYWYRQDPGQGLRLIYYSQIVNDFQKGDIAEGYSVSREKKESFPLTVTSAQKNPTAFYLCASSTGTGNTGELFFGEGSRLTVL.

This clonotype has just a few counts. The J gene is TRBJ2-5, the V gene TRBV20-1; TRBD2 aligns across 8 bases. The V gene's germline CDR1 is DFQATT and CDR2 SNEGSKA (reference sequence). Unmatched junction bases numbered 9, after V lost 3 bases and J lost 3 bases. This CDR3 region has 15 residues. CDR3 DNA: TGCAGTGCTAGTCCCCGCGTAGCGGGGAAAGAGACCCAGTACTTC. It yields the protein CSASPRVAGKETQYF.

This rearrangement joins TRBV11-2 to TRBJ2-1, with D perhaps matching TRBD1 or TRBD2 (6 bases each). This CDR3 spans 16 amino acids. Germline CDR1 and CDR2: SGHAT and FQNNGV. V lost 2 bases and J lost 7, with 18 bases in between. The CDR3 loop reads CASSLNPHRGHNEQFF. In DNA form, the CDR3 reads TGTGCCAGCAGCTTAAACCCTCACCGGGGGCATAATGAGCAGTTCTTC. Drawing the rest from reference TRBV11-2 and TRBJ2-1, the complete variable domain is EAGVAQSPRYKIIEKRQSVAFWCNPISGHATLYWYQQILGQGPKLLIQFQNNGVVDDSQLPKDRFSAERLKGVDSTLKIQPAKLEDSAVYLCASSLNPHRGHNEQFFGPGTRLTVL.

This clonotype was found a few times. This chain links TRBV20-1 with TRBJ1-4; maybe TRBD1 (5 bases). The CDR3 is 14 amino acids. V was pared by 4 bases and J by 3 bases, with 12 bases between. Per the germline V gene, CDR1 is DFQATT and CDR2 is SNEGSKA (reference sequence). The CDR3 sequence: CSANEQVANEKLFF. CDR3 bases: TGCAGTGCTAATGAACAGGTGGCTAATGAAAAACTGTTTTTT.

This clonotype was detected a few times. This chain joins TRBV5-1 and TRBJ2-5; D might be TRBD2 (6 bases). The V gene's germline CDR1 is SGHRS and CDR2 YFSETQ. The CDR3 runs 17 residues. The V and J ends lost 4 bases and 2 bases respectively, with 21 bases between them. DNA for the CDR3: TGCGCCAGCAGCAGAGACGGATCGGGGGTGCCACAAGAGACCCAGTACTTC. Translation: CASSRDGSGVPQETQYF.

The rearrangement joins TRBV6-2 or TRBV6-3 to TRBJ1-1; D is unclear. Trimming removed 9 bases from V and 7 bases from J, with 9 bases in between. The CDR3 loop spans 10 amino acids. The germline gives CDR1 MNHEY, CDR2 SVGEGT. CDR3 protein: CARQSLEAFF. Written as DNA, the CDR3 is TGTGCCAGACAGAGCCTTGAAGCTTTCTTT.